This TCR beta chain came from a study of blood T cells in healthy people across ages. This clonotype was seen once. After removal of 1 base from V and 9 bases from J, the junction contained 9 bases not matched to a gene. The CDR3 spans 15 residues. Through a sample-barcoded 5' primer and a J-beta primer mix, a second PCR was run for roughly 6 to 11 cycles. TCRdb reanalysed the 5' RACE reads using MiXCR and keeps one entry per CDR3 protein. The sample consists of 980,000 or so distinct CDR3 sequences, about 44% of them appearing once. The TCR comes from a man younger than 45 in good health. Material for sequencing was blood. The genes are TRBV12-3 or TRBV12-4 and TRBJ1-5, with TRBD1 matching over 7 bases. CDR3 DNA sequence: TGTGCCAGCAGTTTAGGGGCCCAGGGGGGAGGGCCCCAGCATTTT. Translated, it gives CASSLGAQGGGPQHF.